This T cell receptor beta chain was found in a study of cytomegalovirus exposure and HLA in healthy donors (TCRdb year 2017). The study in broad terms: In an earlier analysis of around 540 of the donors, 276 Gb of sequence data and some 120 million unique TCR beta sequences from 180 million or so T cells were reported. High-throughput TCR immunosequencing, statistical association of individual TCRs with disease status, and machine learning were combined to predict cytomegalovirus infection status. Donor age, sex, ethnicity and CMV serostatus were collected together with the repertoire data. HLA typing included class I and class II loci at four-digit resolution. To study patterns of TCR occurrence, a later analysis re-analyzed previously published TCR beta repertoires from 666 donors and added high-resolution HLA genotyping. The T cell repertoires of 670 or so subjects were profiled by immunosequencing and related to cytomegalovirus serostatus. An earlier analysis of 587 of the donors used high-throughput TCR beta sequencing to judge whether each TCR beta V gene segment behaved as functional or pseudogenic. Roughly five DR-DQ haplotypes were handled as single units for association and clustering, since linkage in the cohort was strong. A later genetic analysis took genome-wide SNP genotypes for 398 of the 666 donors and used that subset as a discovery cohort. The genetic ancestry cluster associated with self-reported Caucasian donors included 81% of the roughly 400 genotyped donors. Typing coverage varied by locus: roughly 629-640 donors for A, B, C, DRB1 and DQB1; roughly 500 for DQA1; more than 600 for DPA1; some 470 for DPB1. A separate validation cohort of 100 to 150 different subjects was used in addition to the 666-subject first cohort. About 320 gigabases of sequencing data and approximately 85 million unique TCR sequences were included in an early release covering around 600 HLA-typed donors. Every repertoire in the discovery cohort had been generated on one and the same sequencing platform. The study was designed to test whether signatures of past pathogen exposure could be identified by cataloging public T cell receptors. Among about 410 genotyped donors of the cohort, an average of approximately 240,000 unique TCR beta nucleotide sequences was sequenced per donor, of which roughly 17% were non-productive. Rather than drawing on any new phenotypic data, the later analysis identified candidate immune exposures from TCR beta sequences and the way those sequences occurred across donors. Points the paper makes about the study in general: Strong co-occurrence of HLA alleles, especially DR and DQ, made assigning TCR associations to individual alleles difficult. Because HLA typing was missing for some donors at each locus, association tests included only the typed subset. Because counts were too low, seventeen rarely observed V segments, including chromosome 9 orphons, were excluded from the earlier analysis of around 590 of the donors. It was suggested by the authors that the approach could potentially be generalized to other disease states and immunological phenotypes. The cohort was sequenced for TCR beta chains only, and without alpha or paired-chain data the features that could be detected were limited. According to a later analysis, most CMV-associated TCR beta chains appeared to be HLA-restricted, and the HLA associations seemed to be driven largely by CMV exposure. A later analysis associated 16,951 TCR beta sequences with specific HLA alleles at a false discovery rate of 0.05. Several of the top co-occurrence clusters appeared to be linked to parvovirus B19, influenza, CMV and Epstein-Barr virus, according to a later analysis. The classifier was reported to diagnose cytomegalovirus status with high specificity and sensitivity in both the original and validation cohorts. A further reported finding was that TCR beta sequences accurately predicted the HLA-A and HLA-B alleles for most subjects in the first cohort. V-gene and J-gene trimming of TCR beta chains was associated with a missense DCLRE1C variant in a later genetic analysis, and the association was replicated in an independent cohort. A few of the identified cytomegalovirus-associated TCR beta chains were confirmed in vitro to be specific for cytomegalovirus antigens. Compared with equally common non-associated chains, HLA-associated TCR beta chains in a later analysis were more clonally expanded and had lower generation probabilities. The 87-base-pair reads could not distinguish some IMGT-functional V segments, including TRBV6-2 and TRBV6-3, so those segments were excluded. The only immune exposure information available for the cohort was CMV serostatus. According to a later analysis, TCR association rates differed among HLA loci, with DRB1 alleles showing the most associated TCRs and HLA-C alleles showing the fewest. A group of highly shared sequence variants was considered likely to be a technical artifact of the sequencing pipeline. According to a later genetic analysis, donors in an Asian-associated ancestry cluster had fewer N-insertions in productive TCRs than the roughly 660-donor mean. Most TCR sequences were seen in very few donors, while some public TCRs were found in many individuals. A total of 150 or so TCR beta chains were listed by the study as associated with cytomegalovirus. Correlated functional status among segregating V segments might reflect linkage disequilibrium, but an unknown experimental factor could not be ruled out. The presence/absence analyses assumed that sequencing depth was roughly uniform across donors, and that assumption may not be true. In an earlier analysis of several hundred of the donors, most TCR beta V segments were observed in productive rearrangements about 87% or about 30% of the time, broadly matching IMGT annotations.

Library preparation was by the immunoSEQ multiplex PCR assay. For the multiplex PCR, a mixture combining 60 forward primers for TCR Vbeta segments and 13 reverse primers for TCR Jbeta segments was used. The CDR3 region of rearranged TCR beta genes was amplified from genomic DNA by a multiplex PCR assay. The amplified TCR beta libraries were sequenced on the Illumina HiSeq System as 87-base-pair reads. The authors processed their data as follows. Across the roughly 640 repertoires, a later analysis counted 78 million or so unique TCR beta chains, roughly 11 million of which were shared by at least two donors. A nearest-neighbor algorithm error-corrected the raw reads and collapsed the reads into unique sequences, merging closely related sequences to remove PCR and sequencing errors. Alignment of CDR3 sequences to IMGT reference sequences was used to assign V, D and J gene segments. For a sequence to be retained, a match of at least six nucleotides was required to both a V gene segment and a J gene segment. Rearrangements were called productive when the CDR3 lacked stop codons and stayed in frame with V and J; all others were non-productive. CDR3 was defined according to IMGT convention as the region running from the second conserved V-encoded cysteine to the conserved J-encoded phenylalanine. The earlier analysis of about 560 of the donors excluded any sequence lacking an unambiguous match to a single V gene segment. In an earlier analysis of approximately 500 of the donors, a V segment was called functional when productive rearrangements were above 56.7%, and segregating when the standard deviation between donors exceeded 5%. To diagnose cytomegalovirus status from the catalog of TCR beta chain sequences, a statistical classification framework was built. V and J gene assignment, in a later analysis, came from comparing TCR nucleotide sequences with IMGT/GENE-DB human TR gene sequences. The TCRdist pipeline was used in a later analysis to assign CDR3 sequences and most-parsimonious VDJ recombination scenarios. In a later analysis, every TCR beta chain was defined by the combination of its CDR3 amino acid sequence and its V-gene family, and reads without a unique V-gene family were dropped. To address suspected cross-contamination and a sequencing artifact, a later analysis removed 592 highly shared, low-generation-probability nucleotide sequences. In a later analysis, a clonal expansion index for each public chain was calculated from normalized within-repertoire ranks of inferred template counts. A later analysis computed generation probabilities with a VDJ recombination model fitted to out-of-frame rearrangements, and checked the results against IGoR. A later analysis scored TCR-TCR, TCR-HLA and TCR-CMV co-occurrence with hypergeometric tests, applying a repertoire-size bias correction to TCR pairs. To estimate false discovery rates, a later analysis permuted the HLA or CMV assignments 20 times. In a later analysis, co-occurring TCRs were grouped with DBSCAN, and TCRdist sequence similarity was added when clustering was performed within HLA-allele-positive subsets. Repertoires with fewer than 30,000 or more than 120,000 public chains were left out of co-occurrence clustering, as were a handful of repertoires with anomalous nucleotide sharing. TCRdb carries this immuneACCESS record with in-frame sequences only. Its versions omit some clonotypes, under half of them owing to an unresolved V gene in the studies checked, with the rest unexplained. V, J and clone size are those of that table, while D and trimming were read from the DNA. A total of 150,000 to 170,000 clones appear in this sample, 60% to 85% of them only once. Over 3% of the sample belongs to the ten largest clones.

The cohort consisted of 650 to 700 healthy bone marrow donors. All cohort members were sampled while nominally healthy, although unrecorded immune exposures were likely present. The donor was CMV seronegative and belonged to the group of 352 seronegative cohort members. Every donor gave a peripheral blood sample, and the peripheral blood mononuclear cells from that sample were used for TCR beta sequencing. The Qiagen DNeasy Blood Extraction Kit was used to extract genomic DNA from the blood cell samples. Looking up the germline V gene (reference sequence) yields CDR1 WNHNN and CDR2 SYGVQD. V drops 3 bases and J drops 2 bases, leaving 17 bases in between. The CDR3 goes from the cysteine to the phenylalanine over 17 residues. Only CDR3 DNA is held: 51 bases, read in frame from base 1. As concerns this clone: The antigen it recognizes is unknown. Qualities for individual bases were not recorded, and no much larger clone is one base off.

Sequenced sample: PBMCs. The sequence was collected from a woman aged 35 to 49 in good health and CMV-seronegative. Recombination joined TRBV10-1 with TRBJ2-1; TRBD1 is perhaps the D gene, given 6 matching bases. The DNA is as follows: TGCGCCAGCAGTGATCATAAGGGGACACAGGCCTACAATGAGCAGTTCTTC. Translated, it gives CASSDHKGTQAYNEQFF.